The sequence of this T cell receptor (beta chain) was determined in a study of tumor and adjacent non-tumor tissue in lung cancer. Overall study: Patients comprised 12 adenocarcinoma, a couple of squamous cell carcinoma and 1 small cell lung cancer. Whole-study findings and limits: Compared with tumor, normal lung showed significantly lower TCR diversity. Patients with more diverse tumor TCRs had worse survival. Top 100 clones took a larger repertoire share in normal lung.

No cell sorting was done before RNA was extracted from the tissue. More than 3 cm separated this lung sample from the edge of the tumor. TCRbeta libraries were built with three rounds of nested PCR, modified from ARM-PCR. TCRdb re-called the multiplex PCR reads with MiXCR, one entry per CDR3 protein. The top ten clones hold 45% of a sample with 40,000 to 45,000 distinct CDR3 sequences, 60% of them seen once. The CDR3 runs to 14 residues. V was shortened by 6 bases and J by 6 bases, with 18 bases between the two germline ends. Germline V gene sequence: CDR1 SQVTM, CDR2 ANQGSEA. This clonotype was observed a handful of times. The target antigen is unknown. This clone may be a read error of a much larger clone one base away.

The origin of this receptor is a middle-aged man with non-small cell lung cancer. Sequencing input: distant non-tumor lung tissue. The chain couples TRBV29-1 to TRBJ2-1; TRBD1 might be the D (6 bases). This CDR3 reads CSVQGPRGTNEQFF. The DNA for the CDR3 is TGCAGCGTGCAGGGACCCAGGGGCACCAATGAGCAGTTCTTC.